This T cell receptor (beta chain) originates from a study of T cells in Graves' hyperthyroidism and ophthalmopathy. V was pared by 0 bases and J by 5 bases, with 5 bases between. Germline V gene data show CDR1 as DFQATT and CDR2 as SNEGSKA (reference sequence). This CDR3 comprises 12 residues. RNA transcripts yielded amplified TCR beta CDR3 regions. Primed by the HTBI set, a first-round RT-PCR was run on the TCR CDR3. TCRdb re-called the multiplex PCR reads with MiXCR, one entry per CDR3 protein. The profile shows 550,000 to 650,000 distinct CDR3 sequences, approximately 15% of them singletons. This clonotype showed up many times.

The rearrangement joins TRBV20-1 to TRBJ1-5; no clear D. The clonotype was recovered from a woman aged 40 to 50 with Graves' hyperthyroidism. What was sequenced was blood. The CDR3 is CSARDEDQPQHF. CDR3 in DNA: TGCAGTGCTAGAGATGAGGATCAGCCCCAGCATTTT.